The 22 T cell receptor beta chains presented below share a single source sample, sequenced in a study of blood T cell dynamics during melanoma immunotherapy. Sample time point: week 3, after first cycle of checkpoint inhibitor. Here immunoSEQ multiplex PCR was the method, and the copy in TCRdb shows in-frame clones only, minus some. The table has 6,000 or so clones, 88% seen once. Sequenced material: blood, taken from a patient treated with checkpoint blockade. These receptor sequences come from a human donor with melanoma.

The chain recombines TRBV10-1 with TRBJ2-5, with no clear D. The DNA end is more similar to TRBJ2-7, so the J call may be wrong. The CDR3 consists of 15 residues. The germline V gene has CDR1 WNHNN and CDR2 SYGVQD (reference sequence). CDR3 protein: CASSEGDIVSYEQYF. CDR3 DNA: TGCGCCAGCAGTGAGGGAGACATTGTCTCCTACGAGCAGTACTTC.

The rearrangement links TRBV7-8 to TRBJ1-1; no firm D call. The germline V and J ends were trimmed by 1 base and 2 bases, with 5 bases remaining between them. The length of the CDR3 is 13 residues. Germline CDR1 reads SGHVS; CDR2 reads FQNEAQ. CDR3 region: CASSLEGNTEAFF. The CDR3 coding sequence is TGTGCCAGCAGCTTAGAGGGCAACACTGAAGCTTTCTTT.

This clone appeared a few times. This rearrangement joins TRBV4-2 to TRBJ2-3; 11 nucleotides align to TRBD2. The CDR3 sequence is 14 residues long. The germline CDR1 and CDR2 sequences are LGHNA and YNFKEQ. The junction had 4 bases not matched to a gene; V was cut back by 8 bases and J by 3 bases. CDR3 in amino acids: CASSASGGTDTQYF. The CDR3 nucleotides are TGTGCCAGCTCCGCTAGCGGGGGGACAGATACGCAGTATTTT.

The V gene is TRBV4-2, the J gene TRBJ2-1; D is ambiguous. Germline CDR1 LGHNA, CDR2 YNFKEQ. V was trimmed by 4 bases and J by 1 base, leaving 5 bases between them. The CDR3 extends over 13 amino acids. As DNA, the CDR3 is TGTGCCAGCAGCCGACCATCCTACAATGAGCAGTTCTTC. This sequence encodes CASSRPSYNEQFF.

Comment on this clone: A junction end diverges from the germline sequence, so it may reflect a read error. DNA for the CDR3: TGTGCCAGCAGTCGAGCGGGAGAAGAGACCCATTACTTC. Translating it yields CASSRAGEETHYF. The chain is built from TRBV5-4 and TRBJ2-5, with 8 bases fitting TRBD2. The germline V gene has CDR1 SGHNT and CDR2 YYREEE (reference sequence). The length of the CDR3 is 13 residues.

V usage is TRBV9 and J usage is TRBJ2-3, with TRBD2 identical over 10 bases. CDR1 is SGDLS and CDR2 is YYNGEE in the germline V gene. V lost 0 bases and J lost 8; bases outside the gene matches: 12. This CDR3 region has 17 residues. The chain's CDR3 is CASSVEGSGGPQGTQYF. CDR3 in DNA: TGTGCCAGCAGCGTAGAGGGTAGCGGGGGGCCCCAAGGTACGCAGTATTTT.

The chain links TRBV7-6 to TRBJ2-5, with D maybe TRBD2 (6 bases). The V gene lost 5 bases and the J gene lost 4 bases, with 14 bases spanning the gap. The germline CDR1 and CDR2 sequences are SGHVS and FNYEAQ. The CDR3 consists of 14 residues. CDR3 protein: CASSPGTSSETQYF. The CDR3 region has the DNA TGTGCCAGCAGCCCCGGGACTTCTTCAGAGACCCAGTACTTC.

This clone came up a few times. The chain recombines TRBV10-1 with TRBJ2-7; 9 positions match TRBD1. The trim removed 4 bases at V and 3 bases at J, leaving 10 bases unmatched. The CDR3 consists of 16 residues. CDR1 is WNHNN, CDR2 SYGVQD, per germline (reference sequence). CDR3 coding DNA: TGCGCCAGCAGTGGGAGTACCGGGACAGGGTTCTACGAGCAGTACTTC. It codes for CASSGSTGTGFYEQYF.

The V gene is TRBV28, the J gene TRBJ1-2, with TRBD1 matching over 7 bases. V shed 4 bases, J shed 2 bases, and the junction held 4 bases outside the gene matches. The CDR3 sequence is 14 residues long. Germline CDR1 is MDHEN and CDR2 is SYDVKM. The CDR3 loop is CASSSQGWNYGYTF. The CDR3 DNA follows: TGTGCCAGCAGTTCACAGGGGTGGAACTATGGCTACACCTTC.

The chain couples TRBV18 to TRBJ2-7, with a weak D call TRBD1 (6 bases). CDR3 size: 14 residues. Germline lookup yields CDR1 KGHSH and CDR2 LQKENI. V was shortened by 2 bases and J by 0 bases, with 8 bases between the two germline ends. CDR3 amino acids: CASSPGQRSYEQYF. CDR3 bases: TGTGCCAGCTCACCAGGACAGCGCTCCTACGAGCAGTACTTC.

V and J are TRBV7-9 and TRBJ1-1; D call uncertain. The CDR3 extends over 14 amino acids. Looked up from germline, CDR1 is SEHNR and CDR2 is FQNEAQ (reference sequence). Trimming pared 11 bases from V and 5 bases from J, leaving 21 bases between. CDR3 residues: CAGNLHIGSTEAFF. The CDR3 DNA reads as TGTGCCGGCAACCTCCACATTGGGAGTACTGAAGCTTTCTTT.

The V and J genes are TRBV4-1 and TRBJ1-2; 7 positions match TRBD1. J lost 3 bases, V lost 1 base, and 11 bases had no gene match. Germline V gene lookup returns CDR1 MGHRA and CDR2 YSYEKL. This CDR3 has 17 amino acids. The DNA for the CDR3 is TGCGCCAGCAGCCAAGTAATTCCCAGGGGGATGGACTATGGCTACACCTTC. The encoded protein is CASSQVIPRGMDYGYTF.

The rearrangement uses TRBV7-3 and TRBJ2-1, with D perhaps TRBD1 or TRBD2 (5 bases each). The CDR3 contains 15 residues. The ends were cut back, 5 bases at V and 4 bases at J, with 15 bases in the middle. Germline assignment: CDR1 SGHTA and CDR2 FQGTGA. DNA for the CDR3: TGTGCCAGCAGCCCAAGCTTGGGGGTATACAATGAGCAGTTCTTC. Protein: CASSPSLGVYNEQFF.

The chain joins TRBV7-9 to TRBJ2-1; 9 bases line up with TRBD2. Germline CDR1 reads SEHNR; CDR2 reads FQNEAQ (reference sequence). The V segment lost 9 bases and the J segment 0 bases; nucleotides outside the gene matches: 3. The CDR3 is 14 amino acids. The CDR3, as DNA: TGTGCCAGTCCAGCGGGGGGCTCCTACAATGAGCAGTTCTTC. Amino acids: CASPAGGSYNEQFF. The full variable domain, rest sourced from reference TRBV7-9 and TRBJ2-1, is DTGVSQNPRHKITKRGQNVTFRCDPISEHNRLYWYRQTLGQGPEFLTYFQNEAQLEKSRLLSDRFSAERPKGSFSTLEIQRTEQGDSAMYLCASPAGGSYNEQFFGPGTRLTVL.

V usage is TRBV7-8 and J usage is TRBJ1-2, with 7 bases that match TRBD1. The V gene's germline CDR1 is SGHVS and CDR2 FQNEAQ. V was clipped by 8 bases and J by 8 bases; unmatched bases: 14. The CDR3 length is 14 residues. This CDR3 is CASGQRDRLEGYTF. The CDR3 DNA reads as TGTGCCAGCGGACAAAGGGACAGACTGGAAGGCTACACCTTC.

The J gene is TRBJ2-3, the V gene TRBV4-1; D possibly corresponds to TRBD2 (5 bases). The CDR3 has 17 amino acids. Deletions cut 4 bases from V and 1 base from J, with 18 bases between. Germline V lookup: CDR1 MGHRA, CDR2 YSYEKL. The CDR3 spells CASSRGRHGSGTDTQYF. In nucleotides, the CDR3 is TGCGCCAGCAGCCGCGGCAGGCATGGTAGCGGCACAGATACGCAGTATTTT.

The chain joins TRBV28 to TRBJ1-1; tentative D call: TRBD1 (5 bases). Looked up from germline, CDR1 is MDHEN and CDR2 is SYDVKM. V was trimmed by 6 bases and J by 3 bases, leaving 17 bases between them. The CDR3 has 15 amino acids. CDR3 nucleotide sequence: TGTGCCAGCAGACCGCGCGTGGGGGTCTACACTGAAGCTTTCTTT. Amino acid sequence: CASRPRVGVYTEAFF.

A single count supports this clone. DNA for the CDR3: TGTGCCAGCAGTAAGGACGGTCCAACTCGAAACACCATATATTTT. This sequence encodes CASSKDGPTRNTIYF. This sequence joins TRBV6-5 and TRBJ1-3; D is undetermined. This CDR3 contains 15 residues. V shed 5 bases and J shed 5 bases, with 16 bases lying between them. The germline V gene has CDR1 MNHEY and CDR2 SVGAGI.

In DNA, the CDR3 is TGTGCCAGCAGTGACAGAACGGGACAGGGGGATGCCGGGGAGCTGTTTTTT. It translates to CASSDRTGQGDAGELFF. This chain links TRBV6-4 with TRBJ2-2, with 11 bases identical to TRBD1. V lost 2 bases and J lost 6; bases outside the gene matches: 8. The germline gives CDR1 MRHNA, CDR2 SNTAGT. The CDR3 spans 17 residues.

This chain joins TRBV27 and TRBJ1-2, with TRBD1 as a possible D gene (6 bases). The germline V gene has CDR1 MNHEY and CDR2 SMNVEV (reference sequence). V was shortened by 1 base and J by 1 base, with 16 bases between the two germline ends. This CDR3 spans 17 amino acids. The CDR3 nucleotides read TGTGCCAGCAGTTTATTAGCCAGGGGAGGCATTAACTATGGCTACACCTTC. The encoded protein is CASSLLARGGINYGYTF.

The chain couples TRBV28 to TRBJ2-7; D unclear. CDR1 and CDR2 (germline): MDHEN, SYDVKM. The CDR3 extends over 13 amino acids. V lost 6 bases and J 0 bases, leaving 9 bases between the germline ends. The CDR3 DNA sequence: TGTGCCAGCAGGGTGGGGAACTCCTACGAGCAGTACTTC. Translating it yields CASRVGNSYEQYF.

The V and J genes are TRBV11-2 and TRBJ2-3; 9 nucleotides line up with TRBD2. Germline V gives CDR1 SGHAT, CDR2 FQNNGV. The CDR3 is 15 amino acids. J was trimmed by 4 bases and V by 8 bases; bases with no gene match: 10. Here the CDR3 DNA reads TGTGCCAGCCGAGAGGGGTTAGCGGGGGCAGATACGCAGTATTTT. The encoded protein is CASREGLAGADTQYF.